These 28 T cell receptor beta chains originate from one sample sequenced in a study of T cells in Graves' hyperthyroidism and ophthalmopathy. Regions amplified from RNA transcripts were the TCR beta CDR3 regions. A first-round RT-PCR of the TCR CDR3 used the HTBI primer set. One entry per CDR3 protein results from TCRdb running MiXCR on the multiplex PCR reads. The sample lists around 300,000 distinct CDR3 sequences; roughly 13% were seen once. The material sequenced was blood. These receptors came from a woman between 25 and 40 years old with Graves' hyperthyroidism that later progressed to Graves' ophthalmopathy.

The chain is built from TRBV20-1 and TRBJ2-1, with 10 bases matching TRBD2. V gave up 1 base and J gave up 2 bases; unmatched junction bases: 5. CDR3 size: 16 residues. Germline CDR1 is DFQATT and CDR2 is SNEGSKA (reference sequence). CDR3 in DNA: TGCAGTGCTAGAGCCCGAGCGGGAGGGGCCTACAATGAGCAGTTCTTC. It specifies CSARARAGGAYNEQFF.

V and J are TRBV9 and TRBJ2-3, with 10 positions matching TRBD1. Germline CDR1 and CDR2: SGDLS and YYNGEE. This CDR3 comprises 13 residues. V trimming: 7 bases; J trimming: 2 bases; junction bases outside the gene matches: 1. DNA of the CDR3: TGTGCCAGCGGGACAGGGGCCACAGATACGCAGTATTTT. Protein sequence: CASGTGATDTQYF.

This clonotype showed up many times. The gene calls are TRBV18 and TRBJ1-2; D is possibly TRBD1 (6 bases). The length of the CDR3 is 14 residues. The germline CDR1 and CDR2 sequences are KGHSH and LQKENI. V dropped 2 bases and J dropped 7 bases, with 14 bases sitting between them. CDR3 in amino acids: CASSPETGHSGYTF. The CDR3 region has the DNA TGTGCCAGCTCACCAGAGACAGGTCATAGTGGCTACACCTTC.

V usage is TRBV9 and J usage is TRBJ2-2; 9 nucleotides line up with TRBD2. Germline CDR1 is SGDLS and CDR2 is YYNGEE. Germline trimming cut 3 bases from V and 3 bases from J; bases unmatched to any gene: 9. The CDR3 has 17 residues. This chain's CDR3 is CASSDSPSGVYTGELFF. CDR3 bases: TGTGCCAGCAGCGACTCTCCTAGCGGGGTTTACACCGGGGAGCTGTTTTTT.

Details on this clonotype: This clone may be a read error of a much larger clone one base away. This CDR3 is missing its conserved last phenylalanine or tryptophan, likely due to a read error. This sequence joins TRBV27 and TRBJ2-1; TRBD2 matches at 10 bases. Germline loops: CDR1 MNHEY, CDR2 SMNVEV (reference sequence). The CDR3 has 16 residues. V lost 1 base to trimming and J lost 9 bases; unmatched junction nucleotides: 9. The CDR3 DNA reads TGTGCCAGCAGTTTATTGGGTCTAGCGGGAGAGACTGAGCAGTTCTCC. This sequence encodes CASSLLGLAGETEQFS.

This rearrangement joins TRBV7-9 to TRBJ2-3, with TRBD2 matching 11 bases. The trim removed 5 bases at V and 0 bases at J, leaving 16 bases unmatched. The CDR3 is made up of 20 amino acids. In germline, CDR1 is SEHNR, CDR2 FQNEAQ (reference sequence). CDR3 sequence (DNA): TGTGCCAGCAGCCACCCGGGTGGACTAGCGGGCCTTTCTAGCACAGATACGCAGTATTTT. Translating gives CASSHPGGLAGLSSTDTQYF.

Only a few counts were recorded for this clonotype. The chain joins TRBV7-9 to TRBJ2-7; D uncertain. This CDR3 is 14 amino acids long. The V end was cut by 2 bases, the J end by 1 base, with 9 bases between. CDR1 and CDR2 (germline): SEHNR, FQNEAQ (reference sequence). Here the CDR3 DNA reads TGTGCCAGCAGCTTATCAGGAGAGTCCTACGAGCAGTACTTC. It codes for CASSLSGESYEQYF.

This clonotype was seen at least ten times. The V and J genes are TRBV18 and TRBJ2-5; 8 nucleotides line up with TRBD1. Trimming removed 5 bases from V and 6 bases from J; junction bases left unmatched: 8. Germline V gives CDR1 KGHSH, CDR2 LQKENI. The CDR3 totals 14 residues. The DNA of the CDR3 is TGTGCCAGCTCAAGTGGACAGGGTCGCCAGACCCAGTACTTC. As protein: CASSSGQGRQTQYF.

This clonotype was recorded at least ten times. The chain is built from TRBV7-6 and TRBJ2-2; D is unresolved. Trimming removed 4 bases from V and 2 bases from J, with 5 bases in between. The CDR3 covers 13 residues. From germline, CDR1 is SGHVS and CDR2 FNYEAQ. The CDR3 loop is CASSSYNTGELFF. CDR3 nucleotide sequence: TGTGCCAGCAGCTCTTATAACACCGGGGAGCTGTTTTTT.

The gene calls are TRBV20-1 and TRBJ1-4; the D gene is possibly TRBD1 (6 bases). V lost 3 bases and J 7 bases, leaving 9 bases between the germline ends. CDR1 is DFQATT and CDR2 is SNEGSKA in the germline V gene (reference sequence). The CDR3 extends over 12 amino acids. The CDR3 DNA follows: TGCAGTGCTAGGCCGGGGGCTGAAAAACTGTTTTTT. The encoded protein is CSARPGAEKLFF.

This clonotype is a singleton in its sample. CDR3 in amino acids: CASSATRKGVGDTQYF. The CDR3 DNA is TGTGCCAGCAGCGCGACTCGCAAAGGGGTCGGGGATACGCAGTATTTT. The rearrangement uses TRBV9 and TRBJ2-3, with D perhaps matching TRBD1 (5 bases). The CDR3 covers 16 residues. Germline-derived CDR1 and CDR2 are SGDLS and YYNGEE. V lost 3 bases and J 6 bases, leaving 20 bases between the germline ends.

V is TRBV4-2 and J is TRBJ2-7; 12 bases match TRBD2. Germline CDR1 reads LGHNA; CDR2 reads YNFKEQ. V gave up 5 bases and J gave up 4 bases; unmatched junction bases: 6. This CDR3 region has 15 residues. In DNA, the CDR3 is TGTGCCAGCAGCAGACTAGCGGGAGCCACATACGAGCAGTACTTC. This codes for CASSRLAGATYEQYF.

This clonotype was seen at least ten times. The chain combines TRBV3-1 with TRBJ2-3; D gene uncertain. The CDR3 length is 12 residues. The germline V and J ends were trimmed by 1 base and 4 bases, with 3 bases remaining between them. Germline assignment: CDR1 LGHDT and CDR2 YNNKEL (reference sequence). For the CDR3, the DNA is TGTGCCAGCAGCCAAGCCCCAGATACGCAGTATTTT. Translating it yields CASSQAPDTQYF.

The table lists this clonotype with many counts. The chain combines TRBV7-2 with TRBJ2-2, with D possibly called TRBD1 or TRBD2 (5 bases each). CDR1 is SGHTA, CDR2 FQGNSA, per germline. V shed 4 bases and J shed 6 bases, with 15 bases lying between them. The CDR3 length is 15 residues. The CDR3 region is CASSSWLGTAGELFF. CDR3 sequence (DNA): TGTGCCAGCAGCTCCTGGTTAGGGACGGCCGGGGAGCTGTTTTTT. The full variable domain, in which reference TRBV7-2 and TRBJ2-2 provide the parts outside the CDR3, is GAGVSQSPSNKVTEKGKDVELRCDPISGHTALYWYRQSLGQGLEFLIYFQGNSAPDKSGLPSDRFSAERTGGSVSTLTIQRTQQEDSAVYLCASSSWLGTAGELFFGEGSRLTVL.

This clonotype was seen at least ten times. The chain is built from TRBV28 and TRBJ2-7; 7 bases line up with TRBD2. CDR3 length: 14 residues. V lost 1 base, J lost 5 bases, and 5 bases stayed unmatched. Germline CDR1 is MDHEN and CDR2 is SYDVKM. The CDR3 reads CASSLYGRFNEQYF. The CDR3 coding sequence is TGTGCCAGCAGTTTATACGGGAGGTTCAACGAGCAGTACTTC.

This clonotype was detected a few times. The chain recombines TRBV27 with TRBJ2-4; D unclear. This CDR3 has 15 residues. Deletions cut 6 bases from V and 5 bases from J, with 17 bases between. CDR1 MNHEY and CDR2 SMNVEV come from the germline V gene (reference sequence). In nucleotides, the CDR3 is TGTGCCAGCAGCTCCCCGACCGACCACCAAAACATTCAGTACTTC. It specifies CASSSPTDHQNIQYF.

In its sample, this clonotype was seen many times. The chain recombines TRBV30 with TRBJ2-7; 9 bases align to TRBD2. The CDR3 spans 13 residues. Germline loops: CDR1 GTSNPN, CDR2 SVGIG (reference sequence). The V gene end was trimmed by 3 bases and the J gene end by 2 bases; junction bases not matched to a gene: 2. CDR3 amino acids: CAWSLAGPYEQYF. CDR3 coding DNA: TGTGCCTGGAGCCTAGCGGGACCCTACGAGCAGTACTTC.

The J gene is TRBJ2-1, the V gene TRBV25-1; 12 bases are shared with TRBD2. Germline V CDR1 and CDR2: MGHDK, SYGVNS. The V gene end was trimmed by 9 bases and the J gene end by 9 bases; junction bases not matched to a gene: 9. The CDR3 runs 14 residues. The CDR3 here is CASGLAGGPGEQFF. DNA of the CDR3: TGTGCCAGTGGGCTAGCGGGAGGGCCCGGTGAGCAGTTCTTC.

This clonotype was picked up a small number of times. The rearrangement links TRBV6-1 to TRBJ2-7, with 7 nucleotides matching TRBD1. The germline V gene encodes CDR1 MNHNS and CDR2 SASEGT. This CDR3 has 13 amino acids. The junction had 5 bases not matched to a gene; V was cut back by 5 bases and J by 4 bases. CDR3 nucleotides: TGTGCCAGCAGTTGGGACAGTATTTACGAGCAGTACTTC. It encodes CASSWDSIYEQYF.

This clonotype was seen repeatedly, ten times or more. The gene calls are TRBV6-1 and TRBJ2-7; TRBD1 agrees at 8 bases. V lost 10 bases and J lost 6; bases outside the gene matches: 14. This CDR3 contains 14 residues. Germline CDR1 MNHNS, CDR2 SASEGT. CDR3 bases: TGTGCCACAGGGGTGGGACAGGCTAATCCCGAGCAGTACTTC. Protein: CATGVGQANPEQYF.

The CDR3 DNA follows: TGCGCCAGCATCAACCCCTACGAGCAGTACTTC. It is translated as CASINPYEQYF. The rearrangement joins TRBV5-1 to TRBJ2-7; D not certain. V was shortened by 6 bases and J by 2 bases, with 6 bases between the two germline ends. Germline V lookup: CDR1 SGHRS, CDR2 YFSETQ. The CDR3 totals 11 residues.

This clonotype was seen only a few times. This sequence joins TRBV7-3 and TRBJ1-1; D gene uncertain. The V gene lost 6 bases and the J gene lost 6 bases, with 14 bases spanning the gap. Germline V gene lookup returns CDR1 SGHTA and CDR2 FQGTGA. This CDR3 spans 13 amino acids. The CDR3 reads CASSLDGLAEAFF. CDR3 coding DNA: TGTGCCAGCAGTTTGGATGGTTTGGCTGAAGCTTTCTTT.

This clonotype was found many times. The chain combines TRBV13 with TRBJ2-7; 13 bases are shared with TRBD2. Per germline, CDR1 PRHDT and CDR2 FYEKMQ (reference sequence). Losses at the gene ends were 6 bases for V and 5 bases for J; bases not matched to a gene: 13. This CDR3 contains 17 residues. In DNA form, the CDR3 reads TGTGCCAGCAGTCAGGACCCCGGACTAGCGGGAGTTCACGAGCAGTACTTC. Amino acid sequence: CASSQDPGLAGVHEQYF.

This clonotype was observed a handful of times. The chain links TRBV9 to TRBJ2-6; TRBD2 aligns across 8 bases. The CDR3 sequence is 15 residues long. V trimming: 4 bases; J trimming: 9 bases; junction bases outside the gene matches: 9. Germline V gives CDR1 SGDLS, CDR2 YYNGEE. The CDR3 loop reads CASSTGLAALNVLTF. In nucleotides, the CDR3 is TGTGCCAGCAGCACCGGACTAGCCGCACTCAACGTCCTGACTTTC.

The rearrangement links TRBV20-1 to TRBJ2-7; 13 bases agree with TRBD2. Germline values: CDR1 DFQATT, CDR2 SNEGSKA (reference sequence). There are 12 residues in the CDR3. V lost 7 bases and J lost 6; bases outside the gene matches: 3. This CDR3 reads CSGLAGGLEQYF. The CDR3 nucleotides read TGCAGTGGACTAGCGGGAGGACTCGAGCAGTACTTC.

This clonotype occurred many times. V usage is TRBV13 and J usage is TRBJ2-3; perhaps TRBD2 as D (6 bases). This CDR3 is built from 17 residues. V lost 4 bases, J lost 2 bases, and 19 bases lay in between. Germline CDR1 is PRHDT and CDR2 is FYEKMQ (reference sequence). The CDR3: CASSCRAPGSFTDTQYF. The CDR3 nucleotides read TGTGCCAGCAGCTGTCGGGCACCCGGGAGTTTCACAGATACGCAGTATTTT.

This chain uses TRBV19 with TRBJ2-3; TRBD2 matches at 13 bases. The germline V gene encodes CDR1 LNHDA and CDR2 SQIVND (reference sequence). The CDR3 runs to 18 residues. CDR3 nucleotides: TGTGGCTCGCAAAGGACTAGCGGGAGTCTTATTAGGTTGGGTACGCAGTATTTT. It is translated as CGSQRTSGSLIRLGTQYF.

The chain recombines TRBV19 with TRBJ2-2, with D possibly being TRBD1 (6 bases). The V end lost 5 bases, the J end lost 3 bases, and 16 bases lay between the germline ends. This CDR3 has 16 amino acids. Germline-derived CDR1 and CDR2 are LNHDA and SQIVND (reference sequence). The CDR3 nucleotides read TGTGCCAGTAGTCCCCGGCAGGACAGTTACACCGGGGAGCTGTTTTTT. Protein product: CASSPRQDSYTGELFF.